The source of this TCR beta chain is a study of T cells in Graves' hyperthyroidism and ophthalmopathy. Amplified TCR beta CDR3 regions derived from RNA transcripts. HTBI primers drove first-round RT-PCR of the TCR CDR3. MiXCR, applied by TCRdb to the multiplex PCR reads, yields one record per CDR3 protein. The profile covers about 510,000 distinct CDR3 sequences, with over 45% appearing a single time and around 44% taken by the ten largest. The CDR3 extends over 15 amino acids. The germline gives CDR1 SGHKS, CDR2 YYEKEE (reference sequence). The V gene end was trimmed by 0 bases and the J gene end by 4 bases; junction bases not matched to a gene: 4.

This sequence was found in an adult woman with Graves' disease, either hyperthyroidism or ophthalmopathy (not recorded which). The V gene is TRBV5-5, the J gene TRBJ2-3; 8 nucleotides agree with TRBD2. The source material was peripheral blood or thyroid tissue (not recorded which). Here the CDR3 DNA reads TGTGCCAGCAGCTTGGCAGCGGGAGAGGCAGATACGCAGTATTTT. It yields the protein CASSLAAGEADTQYF.